Detailed here is one T cell receptor (beta chain). Its cognate antigen is unknown. It was genomic DNA that served as the template for profiling TCR beta VDJ and CDR3. TCRdb processed the reads anew with MiXCR; each CDR3 protein has one entry. The repertoire consists of fewer than 150,000 distinct CDR3 sequences, with 48% occurring once and the leading ten covering roughly 2.5%. This sample was taken from a study of CD8+CD57+ T cells in acquired aplastic anemia. Study context: Sorted CD4+ and CD8+ cells gave an average of approximately 3.4 ug of DNA. Healthy donors yielded about 9.9 million CD4+ cell reads on average.

V shed 5 bases and J 2 bases; nucleotides not matched to a gene: 5. Germline V gives CDR1 KGHDR, CDR2 SFDVKD. The CDR3 runs to 15 residues. General study points: The same twenty-nine CD8+ CDR3 sequences occurred in patients and in controls.

The TCR was taken from a human donor in good health, serving as a control. V usage is TRBV24-1 and J usage is TRBJ2-5, with 9 bases identical to TRBD1. Material for sequencing was sorted CD4+, CD8+, or CD8+CD57+ T cells (not recorded which) from PBMCs. The CDR3 DNA reads TGTGCCACCAGTGGAGGACAGGGGTCACAAGAGACCCAGTACTTC. It specifies CATSGGQGSQETQYF.